These 32 T cell receptor beta chains share one sample of origin, sequenced in a study of control samples from healthy donors and cancer patients. The data were produced by immunoSEQ multiplex PCR, yet TCRdb's version contains in-frame clones alone and is incomplete. The sample consists of more than 100,000 clones, over 75% of them appearing once. The specimen was blood. These receptor sequences come from a man aged 18 to 30 in good health.

The chain combines TRBV5-1 with TRBJ2-5, with 7 bases lining up with TRBD1. Germline V CDR1 and CDR2: SGHRS, YFSETQ. This CDR3 region has 15 residues. V shed 3 bases and J 3 bases; nucleotides not matched to a gene: 8. As DNA, the CDR3 is TGCGCCAGCAGCTCTAACCCCGGGACAGAAGAGACCCAGTACTTC. Translated: CASSSNPGTEETQYF.

The rearrangement uses TRBV30 and TRBJ2-7, with 7 nucleotides matching TRBD1. The germline CDR1 and CDR2 sequences are GTSNPN and SVGIG (reference sequence). This CDR3 is built from 14 residues. The V gene end was trimmed by 2 bases and the J gene end by 0 bases; junction bases not matched to a gene: 4. In DNA, the CDR3 is TGTGCCTGGAGTAGACGGGACAGCTCCTACGAGCAGTACGTC. It is translated as CAWSRRDSSYEQYV.

The rearrangement uses TRBV24-1 and TRBJ1-2; unclear D gene. Germline values: CDR1 KGHDR, CDR2 SFDVKD. The CDR3 extends over 13 amino acids. The V end was cut by 3 bases, the J end by 2 bases, with 6 bases between. CDR3 sequence: CATSDHKNYGYTF. The CDR3 DNA follows: TGTGCCACCAGTGATCACAAGAACTATGGCTACACCTTC.

This chain links TRBV18 with TRBJ1-1; tentative D call: TRBD1 (5 bases). The length of the CDR3 is 15 residues. V gave up 3 bases and J gave up 11 bases, with 22 bases separating them. From germline, CDR1 is KGHSH and CDR2 LQKENI. CDR3: CASSPNRDFETSAFF. As DNA, the CDR3 is TGTGCCAGCTCACCTAACCGGGACTTCGAAACTTCCGCTTTCTTT.

This clone came up a few times. The V gene is TRBV28, the J gene TRBJ2-3, with 7 bases fitting TRBD2. Germline trimming cut 7 bases from V and 1 base from J; bases unmatched to any gene: 8. The CDR3 extends over 15 amino acids. Germline-derived CDR1 and CDR2 are MDHEN and SYDVKM. The CDR3 here is CASTLGRGGTDTQYF. For the CDR3, the DNA is TGTGCCAGCACCTTGGGCCGGGGGGGCACAGATACGCAGTATTTT. The variable domain in full, completed from reference TRBV28 and TRBJ2-3, reads DVKVTQSSRYLVKRTGEKVFLECVQDMDHENMFWYRQDPGLGLRLIYFSYDVKMKEKGDIPEGYSVSREKKERFSLILESASTNQTSMYLCASTLGRGGTDTQYFGPGTRLTVL.

The V and J genes are TRBV2 and TRBJ1-1, with D unclear. The germline V and J ends were trimmed by 4 bases and 4 bases, with 13 bases remaining between them. Germline V lookup: CDR1 SNHLY, CDR2 FYNNEI. The CDR3 has 14 residues. The CDR3 loop reads CASSVAVRGTEAFF. As DNA, the CDR3 is TGTGCCAGCAGTGTCGCGGTACGGGGCACTGAAGCTTTCTTT.

This chain joins TRBV4-1 and TRBJ2-2; tentatively, D is TRBD2 (6 bases). CDR1 MGHRA and CDR2 YSYEKL come from the germline V gene. The germline V and J ends were trimmed by 2 bases and 4 bases, with 11 bases remaining between them. The CDR3 is made up of 15 amino acids. Written as DNA, the CDR3 is TGCGCCAGCAGCCAACCACTAGCCTCCACCGGGGAGCTGTTTTTT. It specifies CASSQPLASTGELFF.

The rearrangement links TRBV27 to TRBJ2-2, with a weak D call TRBD1 (6 bases). This CDR3 spans 15 amino acids. Trimming cost V 3 bases and J 1 base, with 9 bases left between them. Germline CDR1 MNHEY, CDR2 SMNVEV (reference sequence). CDR3 coding DNA: TGTGCCAGCAGTTTTATAGGGGGGAACACCGGGGAGCTGTTTTTT. Amino acid sequence: CASSFIGGNTGELFF.

In its sample, this clone was seen a few times. This chain connects TRBV19 to TRBJ1-5; D remains ambiguous. V dropped 5 bases and J dropped 3 bases, with 8 bases sitting between them. The CDR3 has 13 residues. CDR1 and CDR2 (germline): LNHDA, SQIVND (reference sequence). The CDR3 protein is CASSDTYNQPQHF. The CDR3 DNA follows: TGTGCCAGTAGTGACACCTACAATCAGCCCCAGCATTTT.

The genes are TRBV6-1 and TRBJ1-6, with D tentatively TRBD1 (6 bases). Germline assignment: CDR1 MNHNS and CDR2 SASEGT. The CDR3 is 18 residues long. V lost 2 bases and J 5 bases, leaving 19 bases between the germline ends. The CDR3 loop is CASSELRMGAGNNSPLHF. CDR3 in DNA: TGTGCCAGCAGTGAATTGAGGATGGGGGCGGGGAATAATTCACCCCTCCACTTT.

The chain has TRBV28 and TRBJ1-4; tentatively, D is TRBD1 (6 bases). This CDR3 spans 15 amino acids. V was shortened by 5 bases and J by 10 bases, with 20 bases between the two germline ends. CDR1 and CDR2 from the germline V gene are MDHEN and SYDVKM. The CDR3: CASSLPPTGIRKLFF. In nucleotides, the CDR3 is TGTGCCAGCAGTCTCCCCCCGACAGGAATAAGAAAACTGTTTTTT.

V and J are TRBV6-1 and TRBJ2-1; TRBD2 matches 11 bases. Per germline, CDR1 MNHNS and CDR2 SASEGT. V gave up 2 bases and J gave up 4 bases; unmatched junction bases: 7. This CDR3 has 17 amino acids. This CDR3 is CASSEFGGTSGYNEQFF. The CDR3 bases are TGTGCCAGCAGTGAATTTGGGGGGACTAGCGGATACAATGAGCAGTTCTTC.

V is TRBV4-3 and J is TRBJ2-1; no firm D call. The V gene's germline CDR1 is LGHNA and CDR2 YSLEER. This CDR3 has 13 residues. Trimming removed 3 bases from V and 4 bases from J, with 7 bases in between. The CDR3 region is CASSHGGYNEQFF. The CDR3, as DNA: TGCGCCAGCAGCCATGGTGGATACAATGAGCAGTTCTTC.

V is TRBV7-2 and J is TRBJ1-2; D is ambiguous. Germline loops: CDR1 SGHTA, CDR2 FQGNSA. The V end lost 6 bases, the J end lost 4 bases, and 9 bases lay between the germline ends. The CDR3 totals 12 residues. The CDR3 loop is CASSSGGYGYTF. The CDR3 nucleotides are TGTGCCAGCAGTTCAGGAGGCTATGGCTACACCTTC. The complete variable domain, with remaining parts taken from reference TRBV7-2 and TRBJ1-2, reads GAGVSQSPSNKVTEKGKDVELRCDPISGHTALYWYRQSLGQGLEFLIYFQGNSAPDKSGLPSDRFSAERTGGSVSTLTIQRTQQEDSAVYLCASSSGGYGYTFGSGTRLTVV.

The chain couples TRBV14 to TRBJ2-7; 8 bases agree with TRBD1. CDR1 and CDR2 from the germline V gene are SGHDN and FVKESK. The CDR3 is 15 amino acids. Trimming at V came to 4 bases and at J to 3 bases, leaving 8 bases not matched to a gene. CDR3 region: CASSRGTGINYEQYF. CDR3 nucleotides: TGTGCCAGCAGCCGAGGGACAGGTATTAACTACGAGCAGTACTTC. The variable domain in full, with the rest retrieved from reference TRBV14 and TRBJ2-7, is EAGVTQFPSHSVIEKGQTVTLRCDPISGHDNLYWYRRVMGKEIKFLLHFVKESKQDESGMPNNRFLAERTGGTYSTLKVQPAELEDSGVYFCASSRGTGINYEQYFGPGTRLTVT.

The sample holds one count of this clone. The chain is built from TRBV5-1 and TRBJ2-2; 11 positions agree with TRBD2. The germline V gene has CDR1 SGHRS and CDR2 YFSETQ. The CDR3 extends over 16 amino acids. The V segment lost 4 bases and the J segment 4 bases; nucleotides outside the gene matches: 6. CDR3 sequence (DNA): TGCGCCAGCAGCCGGGGACTAGCGGCGAGCACCGGGGAGCTGTTTTTT. This translates into CASSRGLAASTGELFF.

The genes are TRBV7-9 and TRBJ2-1; D call uncertain. Looked up from germline, CDR1 is SEHNR and CDR2 is FQNEAQ (reference sequence). Trimming stripped 4 bases from V and 0 bases from J, with 10 bases between. The CDR3 has 15 residues. The CDR3 region has the DNA TGTGCCAGCAGCTCGGCGCGAGACTCCTACAATGAGCAGTTCTTC. Amino acid sequence: CASSSARDSYNEQFF.

V is TRBV10-2 and J is TRBJ2-1, with 9 positions matching TRBD2. Trimming cost V 5 bases and J 7 bases; bases outside gene matches: 12. This CDR3 spans 16 amino acids. Germline loops: CDR1 WSHSY, CDR2 SAAADI. The chain's CDR3 is CASSSRASGDFNEQFF. DNA for the CDR3: TGCGCCAGCAGTTCTCGTGCTAGCGGGGATTTTAATGAGCAGTTCTTC.

The chain carries TRBV25-1 and TRBJ1-2; TRBD1 agrees at 9 bases. Germline loops: CDR1 MGHDK, CDR2 SYGVNS. The CDR3 contains 14 residues. V dropped 4 bases and J dropped 8; count of bases not matched to a gene: 8. CDR3 loop: CASSATGGRYGYTF. For the CDR3, the DNA is TGTGCCAGCAGTGCGACAGGGGGGAGGTACGGCTACACCTTC.

For this clone: Other DNA sequences in the sample encode the same CDR3. The genes are TRBV14 and TRBJ1-5; D gene ambiguous. CDR1 and CDR2 (germline): SGHDN, FVKESK. Trimming took off 2 bases at V and 3 bases at J, with 5 bases between the two ends. The CDR3 is 13 amino acids. CDR3 DNA sequence: TGTGCCAGCAGCCAACAGGACAATCAGCCCCAGCATTTT. As protein: CASSQQDNQPQHF.

V usage is TRBV7-2 and J usage is TRBJ1-2; 9 bases match TRBD1. In germline, CDR1 is SGHTA, CDR2 FQGNSA. V gave up 2 bases and J gave up 2 bases; unmatched junction bases: 3. This CDR3 has 15 residues. For the CDR3, the DNA is TGTGCCAGCAGCTTACCGGGACAGGGCAACTATGGCTACACCTTC. Protein product: CASSLPGQGNYGYTF.

The DNA for the CDR3 is TGTGCCATCAGTGACTCCATCACAGGGAAGAGCACTGAAGCTTTCTTT. It encodes CAISDSITGKSTEAFF. The chain uses TRBV10-3 and TRBJ1-1; weak D call: TRBD1 (6 bases). The germline V gene has CDR1 ENHRY and CDR2 SYGVKD. This CDR3 is 16 amino acids long. V was pared by 3 bases and J by 4 bases, with 18 bases between.

The chain links TRBV5-1 to TRBJ1-1; D is unresolved. The CDR3 sequence is 14 residues long. Germline V CDR1 and CDR2: SGHRS, YFSETQ. Trimming took 2 bases from V and 4 from J, leaving 12 bases between them. The DNA for the CDR3 is TGCGCCAGCAGCTTATACAGAGTCACCACTGAAGCTTTCTTT. Its protein product is CASSLYRVTTEAFF.

The chain links TRBV9 to TRBJ2-2, with D perhaps matching TRBD1 (5 bases). The ends were cut back, 0 bases at V and 2 bases at J, with 17 bases in the middle. The CDR3 is 18 amino acids. Germline-derived CDR1 and CDR2 are SGDLS and YYNGEE. This CDR3 reads CASSVEGRAAFNTGELFF. The CDR3 region has the DNA TGTGCCAGCAGCGTAGAAGGCAGGGCCGCCTTTAACACCGGGGAGCTGTTTTTT.

This chain uses TRBV28 with TRBJ2-7; no reliable D call. Germline CDR1 MDHEN, CDR2 SYDVKM. Trimming shortened V by 2 bases and J by 6 bases, and 5 bases separated the two germline ends. The CDR3 length is 11 residues. CDR3 protein: CASSLGLEQYF. The DNA of the CDR3 is TGTGCCAGCAGTTTAGGGCTCGAGCAGTACTTC.

The rearrangement links TRBV7-9 to TRBJ2-5; TRBD2 matches 8 bases. Germline CDR1 and CDR2: SEHNR and FQNEAQ (reference sequence). J gave up 7 bases and V 5 bases, and 18 bases lay outside the gene matches. CDR3 length equals 17 residues. Here the CDR3 DNA reads TGTGCCAGCAGCAAAGAAGGGCGCTATTCGGGGGGGCGGACCCAGTACTTC. This gives the protein CASSKEGRYSGGRTQYF.

V and J are TRBV5-5 and TRBJ2-7; 9 nucleotides match TRBD1. With 0 bases clipped from V and 5 bases from J, the junction kept 12 bases outside the gene matches. The CDR3 spans 17 residues. The V gene's germline CDR1 is SGHKS and CDR2 YYEKEE (reference sequence). The CDR3 DNA follows: TGTGCCAGCAGCTTGGGACTACAGGGGGCGGTGATGAACGAGCAGTACGTC. Translated, it gives CASSLGLQGAVMNEQYV.

This clone has only a few counts. This chain links TRBV27 with TRBJ2-3, with 10 bases identical to TRBD1. The CDR3 extends over 16 amino acids. After removal of 5 bases from V and 5 bases from J, the junction contained 10 bases not matched to a gene. Germline-derived CDR1 and CDR2 are MNHEY and SMNVEV (reference sequence). The CDR3 loop reads CASSPRQGAMGDTQYF. CDR3 nucleotides: TGTGCCAGCAGTCCCCGACAGGGGGCGATGGGAGATACGCAGTATTTT.

The J gene is TRBJ2-5, the V gene TRBV5-1; D is tentatively TRBD1 or TRBD2 (5 bases each). The germline CDR1 and CDR2 sequences are SGHRS and YFSETQ. Trimming pared 5 bases from V and 2 bases from J, leaving 19 bases between. This CDR3 contains 16 residues. The CDR3 protein is CASRQPPGTGQETQYF. CDR3 DNA: TGCGCCAGCAGACAACCCCCCGGGACGGGACAAGAGACCCAGTACTTC.

The CDR3 nucleotides read TGTGCCTGGATGGGGGGCAGAGGGGCTTTCTTT. Its translation: CAWMGGRGAFF. This sequence joins TRBV30 and TRBJ1-1, with D perhaps TRBD1 (6 bases). Trimming took off 4 bases at V and 11 bases at J, with 14 bases between the two ends. Germline V gene sequence: CDR1 GTSNPN, CDR2 SVGIG (reference sequence). CDR3 length: 11 residues.

The CDR3 sequence: CASSSLRGGSNEQFF. CDR3 nucleotide sequence: TGCGCCAGCAGCTCGCTGCGTGGGGGGTCCAATGAGCAGTTCTTC. The chain carries TRBV5-1 and TRBJ2-1; weak D call: TRBD2 (6 bases). Germline V gene sequence: CDR1 SGHRS, CDR2 YFSETQ. V was shortened by 3 bases and J by 6 bases, with 16 bases between the two germline ends. The CDR3 totals 15 residues.

The CDR3 bases are TGTGCCTGGACAGGACCAACGACTGAAGCTTTCTTT. As protein: CAWTGPTTEAFF. The chain carries TRBV30 and TRBJ1-1, with unresolved D. The CDR3 is 12 residues long. V lost 4 bases and J lost 5, with 11 bases in between. Germline CDR1 is GTSNPN and CDR2 is SVGIG (reference sequence).